These T cell receptor beta chains were read from a single sample in a study of blood T cell repertoires in COVID-19. TCRdb's table, derived via immunoSEQ multiplex PCR, lists solely in-frame clones and lacks some. The sample includes some 290,000 clones, roughly 90% of them seen just once. The sequencing input was PBMCs or T cells enriched from blood (not recorded which). The receptors were sampled from a woman in her twenties or thirties who had been exposed to COVID-19. The CDR3 runs from the conserved cysteine through the conserved F or W. The order of the fields is clone size, V gene, D gene, J gene, CDR3 DNA, CDR3 protein. The D gene is left open where the match is weak. Clone size, where shown, is once, few, many, or a class for clones that have expanded.

clone size: .; V gene: TRBV7-2; D gene: TRBD1; J gene: TRBJ1-2; CDR3 DNA: TGTGCCAGCAGCTTAGCCCCATCGGACAGGGGGTATGGCTACACCTTC; CDR3 protein: CASSLAPSDRGYGYTF
clone size: .; V gene: TRBV19; D gene: .; J gene: TRBJ2-1; CDR3 DNA: TGTGCCAGTAGTACACTAACTAGGAGCTCCTACAATGAGCAGTTCTTC; CDR3 protein: CASSTLTRSSYNEQFF
clone size: .; V gene: TRBV7-2; D gene: .; J gene: TRBJ2-1; CDR3 DNA: TGTGCCAGCAGCTTAGCGGGGGGGCCGCGGTCCTACAATGAGCAGTTCTTC; CDR3 protein: CASSLAGGPRSYNEQFF
clone size: .; V gene: TRBV27; D gene: TRBD1; J gene: TRBJ2-7; CDR3 DNA: TGTGCCAGCAGTCGACAGGGGGCTTACGAGCAGTACTTC; CDR3 protein: CASSRQGAYEQYF
clone size: .; V gene: TRBV19; D gene: TRBD2; J gene: TRBJ2-5; CDR3 DNA: TGTGCCAGTAGGGCCTCCGGACTAGCGGGGGGCATGGAGACCCAGTACTTC; CDR3 protein: CASRASGLAGGMETQYF
clone size: .; V gene: TRBV27; D gene: .; J gene: TRBJ1-2; CDR3 DNA: TGTGCCAGCAGGCCATTATCTGCCGGGGAGGGCTACACCTTC; CDR3 protein: CASRPLSAGEGYTF
clone size: once; V gene: TRBV23-1; D gene: TRBD2; J gene: TRBJ2-4; CDR3 DNA: TGCGCCAGCAGTCAGTCGCTAGCGGGGGTGTCCAAAAACATTCAGTACTTC; CDR3 protein: CASSQSLAGVSKNIQYF
clone size: .; V gene: TRBV11-2; D gene: TRBD1; J gene: TRBJ1-2; CDR3 DNA: TGTGCCAGCAGCTGGGGACAGGGCAACTATGGCTACACCTTC; CDR3 protein: CASSWGQGNYGYTF
clone size: .; V gene: TRBV7-6; D gene: TRBD1; J gene: TRBJ1-1; CDR3 DNA: TGTGCCAGCAGCTTATTGACCAGGGGGACGAACACTGAAGCTTTCTTT; CDR3 protein: CASSLLTRGTNTEAFF
clone size: .; V gene: TRBV6-5; D gene: TRBD1; J gene: TRBJ2-7; CDR3 DNA: TGTGCCAGCAGCAGACAGGGGGCCTTCGAGCAGTACTTC; CDR3 protein: CASSRQGAFEQYF
clone size: .; V gene: TRBV5-4; D gene: TRBD1; J gene: TRBJ2-7; CDR3 DNA: TGTGCCAGCAGCCGGGACAGGGAGTACGAGCAGTACTTC; CDR3 protein: CASSRDREYEQYF
clone size: .; V gene: TRBV27; D gene: TRBD1; J gene: TRBJ1-2; CDR3 DNA: TGTGCCAGCAGTTTAAGCGTCAACAGGGGGTGGGGCAGGGTTAGGGATGGCTACACCTTC; CDR3 protein: CASSLSVNRGWGRVRDGYTF
clone size: .; V gene: TRBV20-1; D gene: TRBD1; J gene: TRBJ1-6; CDR3 DNA: TGCAGTGCTAGTGGGGTAACAGGGGGCCCCTATAATTCACCCCTCCACTTT; CDR3 protein: CSASGVTGGPYNSPLHF
clone size: .; V gene: TRBV5-1; D gene: TRBD1; J gene: TRBJ1-2; CDR3 DNA: TGCGCCAGCAGTTCAGCAGGGGGCGACTATGGCTACACCTTC; CDR3 protein: CASSSAGGDYGYTF
clone size: .; V gene: TRBV19; D gene: .; J gene: TRBJ1-5; CDR3 DNA: TGTGCCAGTAGTATCCCTGACTCTGCCCGATGGCCCCAGCATTTT; CDR3 protein: CASSIPDSARWPQHF
clone size: few; V gene: TRBV6-5; D gene: TRBD1; J gene: TRBJ1-1; CDR3 DNA: TGTGCCAGCAGGGACAGGGGCCTGAACACTGAAGCTTTCTTT; CDR3 protein: CASRDRGLNTEAFF
clone size: .; V gene: TRBV18; D gene: .; J gene: TRBJ1-2; CDR3 DNA: TGTGCCAGCTCACCCCGGGGGTTGGAGTATGGCTACACCTTC; CDR3 protein: CASSPRGLEYGYTF
clone size: .; V gene: TRBV4-1; D gene: TRBD2; J gene: TRBJ2-2; CDR3 DNA: TGCGCCAGCAGCCAAGAACTAGCGGGGGGGCCAAGGGAGCTGTTTTTT; CDR3 protein: CASSQELAGGPRELFF
clone size: .; V gene: TRBV10-3; D gene: .; J gene: TRBJ1-1; CDR3 DNA: TGTGCCATCAGTGTCAGGAACACTGAAGCTTTCTTT; CDR3 protein: CAISVRNTEAFF
clone size: few; V gene: TRBV6-5; D gene: .; J gene: TRBJ1-1; CDR3 DNA: TGTGCCAGCAGCGTCGGGTTGTTGAACACTGAAGCTTTCTTT; CDR3 protein: CASSVGLLNTEAFF
clone size: .; V gene: TRBV27; D gene: TRBD1; J gene: TRBJ1-2; CDR3 DNA: TGTGCCAGCAGGGAGACAGGGACTTTGGGCTACACCTTC; CDR3 protein: CASRETGTLGYTF
clone size: .; V gene: TRBV28; D gene: .; J gene: TRBJ1-2; CDR3 DNA: TGTGCCAGCAGTTCAGTCAGTACGGGGGGGGCGTTTGGCTACACCTTC; CDR3 protein: CASSSVSTGGAFGYTF
clone size: .; V gene: TRBV7-6; D gene: TRBD2; J gene: TRBJ2-3; CDR3 DNA: TGTGCCAGCAGCCGGACTAGCGGGGCGACAGATACGCAGTATTTT; CDR3 protein: CASSRTSGATDTQYF
clone size: .; V gene: TRBV2; D gene: .; J gene: TRBJ1-2; CDR3 DNA: TGTGCCAGCAGGGCACAGGGCTATGGCTACACCTTC; CDR3 protein: CASRAQGYGYTF
clone size: .; V gene: TRBV7-2; D gene: .; J gene: TRBJ1-1; CDR3 DNA: TGTGCCAGCAGCTTAGGCGACTTAAACACTGAAGCTTTCTTT; CDR3 protein: CASSLGDLNTEAFF
clone size: .; V gene: TRBV5-6; D gene: .; J gene: TRBJ1-1; CDR3 DNA: TGTGCCAGCAGCTTGGGCAGGGGCACTGAAGCTTTCTTT; CDR3 protein: CASSLGRGTEAFF